Below are 30 T cell receptor beta chains sequenced from a single sample in a study of cytomegalovirus exposure and HLA in healthy donors. In the PCR, 60 Vbeta and 13 Jbeta primers were used. Only in-frame clones appear in the TCRdb table, and some are missing; sequencing was by immunoSEQ multiplex PCR. Of about 120,000 clones in the sample, about 85% were seen once. Sequenced material: PBMCs. All receptors derive from a young man in good health and CMV-seropositive.

This chain links TRBV6-5 with TRBJ2-1, with TRBD1 matching 11 bases. The V segment lost 3 bases and the J segment 6 bases; nucleotides outside the gene matches: 7. In germline, CDR1 is MNHEY, CDR2 SVGAGI. The CDR3 is 16 amino acids. The CDR3, as DNA: TGTGCCAGCAGTTATTCGGGACAGGGGGGCCGCAATGAGCAGTTCTTC. Its protein product is CASSYSGQGGRNEQFF.

A remark on this clone: Mismatch with germline at one junction end may stem from a read error. The chain employs TRBV15 and TRBJ2-7, with D possibly being TRBD1 (6 bases). Germline loops: CDR1 LNHNV, CDR2 YYDKDF (reference sequence). This CDR3 has 16 amino acids. The DNA for the CDR3 is TGTGCCACCAGCAGAGATCTCAGGACAGCATCCTACGGGCAGTACTTC. It codes for CATSRDLRTASYGQYF. The variable domain in full, completed from reference TRBV15 and TRBJ2-7, reads DAMVIQNPRYQVTQFGKPVTLSCSQTLNHNVMYWYQQKSSQAPKLLFHYYDKDFNNEADTPDNFQSRRPNTSFCFLDIRSPGLGDTAMYLCATSRDLRTASYGQYFGPGTRLTVT.

CDR3 bases: TGTGCCAGCAGCACCTTAGCGGGAGGGGACACCGGGGAGCTGTTTTTT. Translated: CASSTLAGGDTGELFF. The chain combines TRBV9 with TRBJ2-2; 11 bases align to TRBD2. There are 16 residues in the CDR3. Per the germline V gene, CDR1 is SGDLS and CDR2 is YYNGEE. After removal of 4 bases from V and 3 bases from J, the junction contained 5 bases not matched to a gene. Complete variable domain (other parts from reference TRBV9 and TRBJ2-2): DSGVTQTPKHLITATGQRVTLRCSPRSGDLSVYWYQQSLDQGLQFLIQYYNGEERAKGNILERFSAQQFPDLHSELNLSSLELGDSALYFCASSTLAGGDTGELFFGEGSRLTVL.

As to this clone: An end of the junction does not agree with germline; a read error may underlie this. CDR3 bases: TGTGCCGGCAGCAAGACAGGGGTAATGAACACTGAAGCTTTCTTT. It yields the protein CAGSKTGVMNTEAFF. The chain employs TRBV7-2 and TRBJ1-1; 8 bases match TRBD1. This CDR3 has 15 residues. Germline CDR1 is SGHTA and CDR2 is FQGNSA.

The chain links TRBV7-2 to TRBJ2-7; TRBD1 is a possible D gene (6 bases). This CDR3 spans 14 amino acids. CDR1 and CDR2 (germline): SGHTA, FQGNSA. The V end lost 3 bases, the J end lost 3 bases, and 12 bases lay between the germline ends. Here the CDR3 DNA reads TGTGCCAGCAGCTTGGACAGCGGTCGCTACGAGCAGTACTTC. This encodes CASSLDSGRYEQYF.

V and J are TRBV11-3 and TRBJ2-3, with D maybe TRBD1 (6 bases). V gave up 5 bases and J gave up 4 bases, with 16 bases separating them. Germline V gene sequence: CDR1 SGHNT, CDR2 YENEEA. This CDR3 contains 15 residues. The CDR3 bases are TGTGCCAGCAGCCAGGGGATATCGGGGCCAGATACGCAGTATTTT. Translating gives CASSQGISGPDTQYF. The full variable domain, completed using reference TRBV11-3 and TRBJ2-3, is EAGVVQSPRYKIIEKKQPVAFWCNPISGHNTLYWYLQNLGQGPELLIRYENEEAVDDSQLPKDRFSAERLKGVDSTLKIQPAELGDSAVYLCASSQGISGPDTQYFGPGTRLTVL.

The chain combines TRBV4-3 with TRBJ2-7, with TRBD2 matching 7 bases. From germline, CDR1 is LGHNA and CDR2 YSLEER. CDR3 length: 14 residues. J lost 6 bases, V lost 4 bases, and 9 bases had no gene match. As DNA, the CDR3 is TGCGCCAGCAGCCCCGGACTAGTAGGTGGCGAGCAGTACTTC. This sequence encodes CASSPGLVGGEQYF.

The chain couples TRBV5-4 to TRBJ1-1; TRBD1 agrees at 8 bases. J was trimmed by 4 bases and V by 4 bases; bases with no gene match: 6. The CDR3 totals 14 residues. Germline lookup yields CDR1 SGHNT and CDR2 YYREEE (reference sequence). For the CDR3, the DNA is TGTGCCAGCAGCCAAGACAGGGGTGGCACTGAAGCTTTCTTT. This sequence encodes CASSQDRGGTEAFF. Using reference TRBV5-4 and TRBJ1-1 for the parts outside the CDR3, the full variable domain is ETGVTQSPTHLIKTRGQQVTLRCSSQSGHNTVSWYQQALGQGPQFIFQYYREEENGRGNFPPRFSGLQFPNYSSELNVNALELDDSALYLCASSQDRGGTEAFFGQGTRLTVV.

The chain joins TRBV6-1 to TRBJ2-1; 10 bases agree with TRBD2. The CDR3 totals 14 residues. After removal of 9 bases from V and 4 bases from J, the junction contained 6 bases not matched to a gene. Germline CDR1 and CDR2: MNHNS and SASEGT. The CDR3 sequence: CASRTSGVYNEQFF. CDR3 bases: TGTGCCAGTCGGACTAGCGGCGTATACAATGAGCAGTTCTTC.

J is TRBJ1-2 and V is TRBV6-6, with 9 bases matching TRBD1. From germline, CDR1 is MNHNY and CDR2 SVGAGI (reference sequence). J was trimmed by 5 bases and V by 6 bases; bases with no gene match: 7. There are 14 residues in the CDR3. As DNA, the CDR3 is TGTGCCAGCAGGGAACTGGGACAGGGATATGGCTACACCTTC. It is translated as CASRELGQGYGYTF.

V is TRBV30 and J is TRBJ2-5, with D possibly being TRBD2 (5 bases). Trimming cost V 0 bases and J 6 bases, with 11 bases left between them. There are 13 residues in the CDR3. Germline values: CDR1 GTSNPN, CDR2 SVGIG (reference sequence). In nucleotides, the CDR3 is TGTGCCTGGAGTGTGGCGGGCAGCCAGACCCAGTACTTC. Its protein is CAWSVAGSQTQYF.

CDR3 nucleotides: TGTGCCAGCAGTGACCAGGGAGGAGGGCTTTACAATGAGCAGTTCTTC. As protein: CASSDQGGGLYNEQFF. This chain links TRBV6-4 with TRBJ2-1; tentative D call: TRBD2 (6 bases). Germline V gene sequence: CDR1 MRHNA, CDR2 SNTAGT. Trimming pared 2 bases from V and 4 bases from J, leaving 15 bases between. This CDR3 contains 16 residues.

The V gene is TRBV7-2, the J gene TRBJ2-7; a weak D match, TRBD2 (5 bases). Germline V gene sequence: CDR1 SGHTA, CDR2 FQGNSA. The CDR3 length is 12 residues. CDR3 bases: TGTTCCAAGAACAAGTCGGGATACGAGCAGTACTTC. Translating gives CSKNKSGYEQYF. Looking up the rest from reference TRBV7-2 and TRBJ2-7 gives the full variable domain: GAGVSQSPSNKVTEKGKDVELRCDPISGHTALYWYRQSLGQGLEFLIYFQGNSAPDKSGLPSDRFSAERTGGSVSTLTIQRTQQEDSAVYLCSKNKSGYEQYFGPGTRLTVT.

A word on this clone: Other nucleotide sequences in the sample specify the same CDR3. The chain carries TRBV19 and TRBJ1-2; 8 bases line up with TRBD1. V trimming: 3 bases; J trimming: 2 bases; junction bases outside the gene matches: 2. CDR3 size: 14 residues. Germline V gene sequence: CDR1 LNHDA, CDR2 SQIVND (reference sequence). Written as DNA, the CDR3 is TGTGCCAGTAGTATCCGACAGGGGAACTATGGCTACACCTTC. Protein product: CASSIRQGNYGYTF.

The genes are TRBV5-3 and TRBJ2-1; TRBD2 might be the D (6 bases). TRBV5-3 is assigned to the ORF class and has an uncertain function. There are 19 residues in the CDR3. V was cut by 4 bases and J by 3 bases, with 26 bases left in between. The CDR3 protein is CARSLPGDAQTFGYNEQFF. The DNA for the CDR3 is TGTGCCAGAAGCCTGCCGGGAGATGCCCAAACTTTTGGCTACAATGAGCAGTTCTTC.

V is TRBV6-1 and J is TRBJ1-2; TRBD1 is a possible D gene (5 bases). This CDR3 contains 15 residues. Trimming took off 4 bases at V and 2 bases at J, with 14 bases between the two ends. Germline V lookup: CDR1 MNHNS, CDR2 SASEGT. The CDR3 sequence is CASSVQVPLNYGYTF. The CDR3 nucleotides read TGTGCCAGCAGTGTACAGGTACCACTCAACTATGGCTACACCTTC.

This clone was seen a handful of times. The chain couples TRBV5-4 to TRBJ2-2, with 8 bases aligning to TRBD1. This CDR3 spans 17 amino acids. The germline V gene has CDR1 SGHNT and CDR2 YYREEE (reference sequence). With V trimmed by 2 bases and J by 0 bases, 6 bases remained unmatched. This CDR3 reads CASSLETQGANTGELFF. CDR3 nucleotide sequence: TGTGCCAGCAGCTTAGAAACACAGGGGGCGAACACCGGGGAGCTGTTTTTT.

Note on this clone: The identical CDR3 is also encoded by other nucleotide sequences in the sample. The genes are TRBV19 and TRBJ2-7; weak D call: TRBD1 (6 bases). The CDR3 is 14 amino acids. V was pared by 3 bases and J by 2 bases, with 11 bases between. Germline V lookup: CDR1 LNHDA, CDR2 SQIVND (reference sequence). In nucleotides, the CDR3 is TGTGCCAGTAGTATGGGCAGGGGTCCCTACGAGCAGTACTTC. It translates to CASSMGRGPYEQYF.

The J gene is TRBJ2-7, the V gene TRBV14; no firm D call. CDR1 SGHDN and CDR2 FVKESK come from the germline V gene. This CDR3 has 16 residues. V lost 0 bases, J lost 4 bases, and 16 bases lay in between. CDR3 region: CASSQEPEQPAYEQYF. CDR3 bases: TGTGCCAGCAGCCAAGAACCGGAGCAGCCTGCATACGAGCAGTACTTC.

The chain couples TRBV5-6 to TRBJ2-7; TRBD1 agrees at 8 bases. CDR3 length: 15 residues. The J segment lost 1 base and the V segment lost 1 base, leaving 4 bases of the junction unmatched. Germline V gene lookup returns CDR1 SGHDT and CDR2 YYEEEE. The DNA of the CDR3 is TGTGCCAGCAGCTTGTCGCAGGGGGCATCCTACGAGCAGTACTTC. Residues: CASSLSQGASYEQYF.

The chain carries TRBV7-6 and TRBJ2-3; D gene uncertain. The V end lost 1 base, the J end lost 2 bases, and 4 bases lay between the germline ends. CDR3 length: 13 amino acids. Germline V gene lookup returns CDR1 SGHVS and CDR2 FNYEAQ. CDR3 in amino acids: CASSLDNTDTQYF. The DNA for the CDR3 is TGTGCCAGCAGCTTAGACAACACAGATACGCAGTATTTT. Full variable domain (rest looked up from reference TRBV7-6 and TRBJ2-3): GAGVSQSPRYKVTKRGQDVALRCDPISGHVSLYWYRQALGQGPEFLTYFNYEAQQDKSGLPNDRFSAERPEGSISTLTIQRTEQRDSAMYRCASSLDNTDTQYFGPGTRLTVL.

The gene calls are TRBV10-3 and TRBJ2-7; D is undetermined. CDR1 is ENHRY, CDR2 SYGVKD, per germline. CDR3 size: 12 residues. Trimming removed 1 base at V and 5 bases at J, with 6 bases between. CDR3 in amino acids: CAISELRNEQYF. CDR3 coding DNA: TGTGCCATCAGTGAGTTGAGGAACGAGCAGTACTTC.

V usage is TRBV25-1 and J usage is TRBJ1-1; TRBD1 matches at 7 bases. The CDR3 has 14 amino acids. After removal of 7 bases from V and 2 bases from J, the junction contained 7 bases not matched to a gene. Per the germline V gene, CDR1 is MGHDK and CDR2 is SYGVNS. The CDR3 DNA follows: TGTGCCAGCACCGAAGGGACAGCTAACACTGAAGCTTTCTTT. Protein product: CASTEGTANTEAFF.

A few counts support this clone. The chain links TRBV7-2 to TRBJ2-2, with D uncertain. V was clipped by 0 bases and J by 4 bases, with 9 bases between them. This CDR3 has 15 residues. Germline V gives CDR1 SGHTA, CDR2 FQGNSA. This CDR3 is CASSLAAPSTGELFF. The CDR3 DNA is TGTGCCAGCAGCTTAGCGGCCCCCAGCACCGGGGAGCTGTTTTTT.

This clone was seen only a few times. This chain joins TRBV5-1 and TRBJ1-2; 9 bases line up with TRBD1. The V segment lost 7 bases and the J segment 5 bases; nucleotides outside the gene matches: 12. This CDR3 is 15 amino acids long. Germline CDR1 SGHRS, CDR2 YFSETQ. CDR3 protein: CASAPLQGAEYGYTF. CDR3 nucleotides: TGCGCCAGCGCTCCGTTACAGGGGGCTGAATATGGCTACACCTTC.

This clone showed up just a few times. A junction boundary mismatches the germline segment, possibly from a read error. V and J are TRBV5-6 and TRBJ2-3; 10 nucleotides line up with TRBD1. Germline V gene sequence: CDR1 SGHDT, CDR2 YYEEEE. The CDR3 is 15 amino acids. CDR3 nucleotides: TGTGCCAGCAGCCATCAGACAGGGGGCACATATACGCAGTATTTT. Translation gives CASSHQTGGTYTQYF.

This rearrangement joins TRBV27 to TRBJ1-4, with 8 bases identical to TRBD1. Germline-derived CDR1 and CDR2 are MNHEY and SMNVEV (reference sequence). The CDR3 runs to 15 residues. The V and J ends lost 5 bases and 6 bases, in that order; junction bases with no gene match: 8. The CDR3 region has the DNA TGTGCCAGCAGTCCCAGGACAGGGTACCATGAAAAACTGTTTTTT. Protein product: CASSPRTGYHEKLFF.

V usage is TRBV2 and J usage is TRBJ2-7; the match to TRBD2 covers 8 bases. The V gene end was trimmed by 4 bases and the J gene end by 3 bases; junction bases not matched to a gene: 5. The CDR3 sequence is 14 residues long. From germline, CDR1 is SNHLY and CDR2 FYNNEI. The CDR3 coding sequence is TGTGCCAGCAGTGGGGGGACTAGTGTCTACGAGCAGTACTTC. The encoded protein is CASSGGTSVYEQYF.

V is TRBV9 and J is TRBJ2-5, with TRBD1 matching 7 bases. CDR3 length: 14 amino acids. CDR1 is SGDLS, CDR2 YYNGEE, per germline. Trimming cost V 3 bases and J 5 bases; bases outside gene matches: 7. The CDR3 coding sequence is TGTGCCAGCAGCGAGACAGGGTCTGGCGAGACCCAGTACTTC. Amino acid sequence: CASSETGSGETQYF. Full variable domain (remainder filled in from reference TRBV9 and TRBJ2-5): DSGVTQTPKHLITATGQRVTLRCSPRSGDLSVYWYQQSLDQGLQFLIQYYNGEERAKGNILERFSAQQFPDLHSELNLSSLELGDSALYFCASSETGSGETQYFGPGTRLLVL.

The gene calls are TRBV27 and TRBJ1-5; D gene unclear. The CDR3 spans 16 residues. V lost 2 bases, J lost 0 bases, and 11 bases lay in between. Germline V gene lookup returns CDR1 MNHEY and CDR2 SMNVEV (reference sequence). In nucleotides, the CDR3 is TGTGCCAGCAGTTTAAGTGTTCAGTATAGCAATCAGCCCCAGCATTTT. It translates to CASSLSVQYSNQPQHF.